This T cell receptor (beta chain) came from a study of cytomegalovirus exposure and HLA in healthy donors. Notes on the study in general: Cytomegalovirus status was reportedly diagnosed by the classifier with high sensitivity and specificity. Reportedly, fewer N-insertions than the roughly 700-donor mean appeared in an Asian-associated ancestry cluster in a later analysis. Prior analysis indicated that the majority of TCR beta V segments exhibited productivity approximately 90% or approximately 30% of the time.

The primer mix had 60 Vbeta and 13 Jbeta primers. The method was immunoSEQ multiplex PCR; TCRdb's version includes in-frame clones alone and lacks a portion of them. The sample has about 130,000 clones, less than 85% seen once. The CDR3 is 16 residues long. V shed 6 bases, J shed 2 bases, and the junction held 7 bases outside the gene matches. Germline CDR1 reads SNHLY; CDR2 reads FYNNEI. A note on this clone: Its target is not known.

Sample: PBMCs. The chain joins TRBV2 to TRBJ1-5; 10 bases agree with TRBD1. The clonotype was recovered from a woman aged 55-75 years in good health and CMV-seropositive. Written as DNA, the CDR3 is TGTGCCAGCAGGCTACCGGGGACAGGGGGCAATCAGCCCCAGCATTTT. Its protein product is CASRLPGTGGNQPQHF. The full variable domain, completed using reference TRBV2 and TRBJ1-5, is EPEVTQTPSHQVTQMGQEVILRCVPISNHLYFYWYRQILGQKVEFLVSFYNNEISEKSEIFDDQFSVERPDGSNFTLKIRSTKLEDSAMYFCASRLPGTGGNQPQHFGDGTRLSIL.